The T cell receptor beta chain under discussion was sequenced for a study of monozygotic twins with inflammatory bowel disease. Findings and caveats of the study: Discordant twins had repertoire similarity that did not differ from that of concordant twins, possibly from limited power.

The template-switching step introduced UMIs that carried a 6-nucleotide sample barcode. Reprocessing the 5' RACE reads, TCRdb reports a single entry for every CDR3 protein and omits DNA. Here the sample table reports over 120,000 distinct CDR3 sequences. Researchers collected about 2.5 ml of blood per donor. Concerning this clonotype: Its antigen is undetermined.

CDR1 is KGHDR and CDR2 is SFDVKD in the germline V gene. This CDR3 spans 12 amino acids. The TCR sequence derives from a human donor with ulcerative colitis or Crohn's disease, or a healthy co-twin of an affected twin (not recorded which). Material: blood. J is TRBJ2-7 and V is TRBV24-1. CDR3 residues: CATSEAGYEQYF.